The 15 T cell receptor beta chains presented below share a single source sample, sequenced in a study of blood T cell repertoires in COVID-19. Method: immunoSEQ multiplex PCR; TCRdb's copy keeps in-frame clones and lacks some. The sample carries 90,000 to 130,000 clones, 60% to 80% recorded once. Input material: peripheral blood. These receptors originate from a woman of 80 years or more with active or convalescent COVID-19.

V gene TRBV14 combines with J gene TRBJ2-5; 7 nucleotides match TRBD2. V shed 5 bases, J shed 0 bases, and the junction held 9 bases outside the gene matches. Per germline, CDR1 SGHDN and CDR2 FVKESK. CDR3 length: 16 residues. The CDR3 reads CASSEPGLPHQETQYF. For the CDR3, the DNA is TGTGCCAGCAGCGAACCGGGACTACCACACCAAGAGACCCAGTACTTC.

The chain couples TRBV7-3 to TRBJ2-1; TRBD2 agrees at 8 bases. The CDR3 is 14 amino acids. CDR1 is SGHTA, CDR2 FQGTGA, per germline. V dropped 7 bases and J dropped 2; count of bases not matched to a gene: 4. This CDR3 is CASNIAGTYNEQFF. CDR3 in DNA: TGTGCCAGCAACATAGCGGGAACCTACAATGAGCAGTTCTTC.

V usage is TRBV5-6 and J usage is TRBJ1-3; TRBD1 might be the D (6 bases). This CDR3 is 16 amino acids long. V dropped 0 bases and J dropped 4 bases, with 14 bases sitting between them. Germline V gene lookup returns CDR1 SGHDT and CDR2 YYEEEE. CDR3 loop: CASSLARAGVGNTIYF. The CDR3, as DNA: TGTGCCAGCAGCTTGGCCCGCGCAGGGGTGGGAAACACCATATATTTT.

The CDR3 DNA reads as TGTGCCAGTAGCCGAACAGGGGGCGAGTCAGGAAGTCGAAATTCACCCCTCCACTTT. This codes for CASSRTGGESGSRNSPLHF. The chain couples TRBV19 to TRBJ1-6, with 9 nucleotides matching TRBD1. The length of the CDR3 is 19 residues. V trimming: 6 bases; J trimming: 7 bases; junction bases outside the gene matches: 19. Germline V gene data show CDR1 as LNHDA and CDR2 as SQIVND (reference sequence). Combining the CDR3 with reference TRBV19 and TRBJ1-6 gives the whole variable domain DGGITQSPKYLFRKEGQNVTLSCEQNLNHDAMYWYRQDPGQGLRLIYYSQIVNDFQKGDIAEGYSVSREKKESFPLTVTSAQKNPTAFYLCASSRTGGESGSRNSPLHFGNGTRLTVT.

This clone was detected only a few times. The chain carries TRBV5-4 and TRBJ2-7; D might be TRBD2 (6 bases). This CDR3 has 15 residues. Per the germline V gene, CDR1 is SGHNT and CDR2 is YYREEE (reference sequence). V lost 4 bases and J 1 base, leaving 15 bases between the germline ends. CDR3 sequence (DNA): TGTGCCAGCAGCCGGCCGGGGGTATCATCCTACGAGCAGTACTTC. Its translation is CASSRPGVSSYEQYF.

This sequence joins TRBV10-3 and TRBJ2-2; 9 nucleotides align to TRBD2. The CDR3 is 18 amino acids. V dropped 8 bases and J dropped 6; count of bases not matched to a gene: 19. The V gene's germline CDR1 is ENHRY and CDR2 SYGVKD. The CDR3 loop reads CAIPKGGLADEGAGELFF. The CDR3, as DNA: TGTGCCATCCCCAAGGGGGGACTAGCCGACGAAGGGGCCGGGGAGCTGTTTTTT.

This chain uses TRBV29-1 with TRBJ2-1, with D possibly being TRBD2 (6 bases). Germline loops: CDR1 SQVTM, CDR2 ANQGSEA. The CDR3 runs 14 residues. The germline V and J ends were trimmed by 5 bases and 0 bases, with 11 bases remaining between them. CDR3 nucleotides: TGCAGCGTTCCTGAGCGGGCCTCCTACAATGAGCAGTTCTTC. Residues: CSVPERASYNEQFF.

V gene TRBV23-1 combines with J gene TRBJ1-2; D unresolved. TRBV23-1 is given ORF status, its function remaining uncertain. This CDR3 is 15 amino acids long. V was pared by 4 bases and J by 0 bases, with 12 bases between. CDR3: CASSPPGGANYGYTF. In nucleotides, the CDR3 is TGCGCCAGCAGTCCCCCGGGAGGAGCTAACTATGGCTACACCTTC.

The gene calls are TRBV12-3 or TRBV12-4 and TRBJ2-7; 9 bases align to TRBD1. The CDR3 runs to 12 residues. The J segment lost 6 bases and the V segment lost 7 bases, leaving 4 bases of the junction unmatched. DNA of the CDR3: TGTGCCAGCAAACAGGGGGCGTTCGAGCAGTACTTC. It yields the protein CASKQGAFEQYF.

The chain has TRBV7-9 and TRBJ2-3; the match to TRBD2 covers 14 bases. Germline CDR1 reads SEHNR; CDR2 reads FQNEAQ (reference sequence). J lost 2 bases, V lost 6 bases, and 4 bases had no gene match. The CDR3 spans 16 residues. The CDR3: CASRGLAGALTDTQYF. CDR3 DNA sequence: TGTGCCAGCAGGGGACTAGCGGGAGCCCTCACAGATACGCAGTATTTT.

This sequence joins TRBV6-5 and TRBJ1-4; TRBD1 matches 10 bases. CDR1 is MNHEY, CDR2 SVGAGI, per germline. The CDR3 has 14 residues. V gave up 8 bases and J gave up 8 bases; unmatched junction bases: 8. CDR3 nucleotides: TGTGCCAGCGGACGGGACAGGGGAAGGGAAAAACTGTTTTTT. Its translation is CASGRDRGREKLFF.

The rearrangement uses TRBV7-3 and TRBJ2-1; 7 bases agree with TRBD2. CDR3 length equals 15 residues. After removal of 5 bases from V and 7 bases from J, the junction contained 11 bases not matched to a gene. Germline V lookup: CDR1 SGHTA, CDR2 FQGTGA. The CDR3 loop is CASSPAGGGSNEQFF. Here the CDR3 DNA reads TGTGCCAGCAGCCCCGCTGGGGGAGGGTCAAATGAGCAGTTCTTC.

A word on this clone: A much larger clone is a single base away; this may be a read error. The gene calls are TRBV28 and TRBJ2-3; 10 nucleotides align to TRBD2. Germline V gives CDR1 MDHEN, CDR2 SYDVKM. V gave up 6 bases and J gave up 1 base; unmatched junction bases: 1. CDR3 size: 14 residues. Written as DNA, the CDR3 is TGTGCCAGCAGCACTAGCGGGGGCACAGATACGCAGTATTTT. Amino acids: CASSTSGGTDTQYF. Together with reference TRBV28 and TRBJ2-3, the CDR3 gives the full variable domain: DVKVTQSSRYLVKRTGEKVFLECVQDMDHENMFWYRQDPGLGLRLIYFSYDVKMKEKGDIPEGYSVSREKKERFSLILESASTNQTSMYLCASSTSGGTDTQYFGPGTRLTVL.

About this clone: The junction and the germline gene differ at one end; a read error may be behind it. The gene calls are TRBV29-1 and TRBJ1-1, with 8 bases identical to TRBD1. Looked up from germline, CDR1 is SQVTM and CDR2 is ANQGSEA. The CDR3 sequence is 16 residues long. In DNA, the CDR3 is TGCAGCGTTCTGACAGGGGAAAGGGGAAAAAACATTGAAGCTTTCTTT. This sequence encodes CSVLTGERGKNIEAFF.

The chain combines TRBV5-1 with TRBJ2-5; TRBD2 is a possible D gene (6 bases). V gave up 4 bases and J gave up 1 base, with 14 bases separating them. The germline gives CDR1 SGHRS, CDR2 YFSETQ. This CDR3 region has 15 residues. CDR3 protein: CASSLLRGLQETQYF. Here the CDR3 DNA reads TGCGCCAGCAGCCTTCTCCGGGGACTCCAAGAGACCCAGTACTTC.